A single sample gave rise to the 3 T cell receptor beta chains below, sequenced in a study of Ad26.COV2.S vaccination and SARS-CoV-2 variants. Treatment reported: some 20 received Ad26.COV2.S at low or high dose, single or two shots; about 5 received placebo; per-sample allocation not given. Following the first vaccine or placebo injection, samples were taken on day 63. Clones were sequenced by immunoSEQ multiplex PCR, and TCRdb holds only the in-frame ones, with some missing. The sample lists about 350,000 clones; about nine tenths were seen once. This specimen consisted of peripheral blood, obtained in a trial of Ad26.COV2.S vaccine versus placebo. All receptors come from a person aged 18 to 65 who received the Ad26.COV2.S COVID-19 vaccine or a placebo.

This clone occurred once. CDR3 region: CASSPRENQPQHF. CDR3 nucleotides: TGCGCCAGCAGCCCCAGGGAGAATCAGCCCCAGCATTTT. The rearrangement uses TRBV4-1 and TRBJ1-5; a weak D match, TRBD1 (5 bases). The germline CDR1 and CDR2 sequences are MGHRA and YSYEKL. The V and J ends lost 4 bases and 4 bases respectively, with 8 bases between them. CDR3 length: 13 residues.

The gene calls are TRBV5-1 and TRBJ1-2; D is uncertain. Germline V gene lookup returns CDR1 SGHRS and CDR2 YFSETQ. CDR3 length: 18 amino acids. The V and J ends lost 4 bases and 4 bases respectively, with 26 bases between them. This CDR3 reads CASSHGRWEGKESYGYTF. The CDR3 nucleotides read TGCGCCAGCAGCCATGGGCGGTGGGAGGGAAAGGAGTCCTATGGCTACACCTTC.

For this clone: Other nucleotide sequences in the sample specify the same CDR3. This chain joins TRBV11-2 and TRBJ1-1, with a weak D call TRBD1 (5 bases). The germline CDR1 and CDR2 sequences are SGHAT and FQNNGV. The CDR3 loop spans 13 amino acids. Trimming stripped 2 bases from V and 4 bases from J, with 8 bases between. The CDR3 nucleotides are TGTGCCAGCAGCTTACAGGGACTCACTGAAGCTTTCTTT. Protein product: CASSLQGLTEAFF.